This T cell receptor beta chain derives from a study of blood T cell repertoires in COVID-19. Study context: From the United States, Italy and Spain came samples of acute and convalescent COVID-19.

Original data processing: The authors estimated nucleated cell counts from reference gene primer amplification. Sequenced by immunoSEQ multiplex PCR; TCRdb stores in-frame clones only, minus some. V and J calls and clone size come straight from that table; D and trimming were deduced from the DNA. The table records under 80,000 clones, over 75% of them present only once. The germline gives CDR1 PRHDT, CDR2 FYEKMQ (reference sequence). The CDR3 loop spans 16 amino acids. V shed 4 bases, J shed 2 bases, and the junction held 8 bases outside the gene matches. This TCR came from a man aged 50-60 years with acute or convalescent COVID-19. The sequenced sample consisted of peripheral blood. The chain has TRBV13 and TRBJ2-1; 7 bases agree with TRBD1. The CDR3 region is CASSSTPGGAYNEQFF. The CDR3 DNA reads as TGTGCCAGCAGCTCAACCCCAGGGGGTGCCTACAATGAGCAGTTCTTC.